Given below is one T cell receptor beta chain in context. This receptor's antigen is unknown. There are no base qualities to consult, and no much larger clone falls within one base. Per the germline V gene, MNHNS is the CDR1 and SASEGT is the CDR2. Inclusive of the bounding cysteine and phenylalanine, the CDR3 is 16 residues long. The entry retains the CDR3 DNA only, 48 bases that are in frame from base 1. Trimming removed 4 bases from V and 2 bases from J, leaving 15 bases between the germline ends. This sample is drawn from a study of sequential checkpoint blockade in melanoma (dated by TCRdb to between 2018 and 2021). Context from the whole study: In a 1:1 randomization, patients received either first-line nivolumab then ipilimumab (arm A) or ipilimumab then nivolumab (arm B). Maintenance nivolumab was given following each of the two trial sequences. General findings and caveats noted by the study authors: The model for predicting response that combines TCR metrics with mutation burden needs to be validated in larger, independent patient cohorts.

The immunoSEQ Assay was used to immunosequence TCRbeta CDR3 regions from genomic DNA. Before high-throughput sequencing, the genomic DNA was amplified using bias-controlled multiplex PCR. Concerning the study's data processing: To quantify the absolute abundance of each unique TCRbeta CDR3 region, the sequences were collapsed and filtered. Clonality, defined as 1 minus Pielou's evenness, was calculated using productive rearrangements only. A previously published method was used to identify clones whose frequencies were significantly greater in on-treatment samples than in baseline samples. In its TCRdb copy, this immuneACCESS table keeps in-frame sequences only and misses some clones. Where compared with another copy, unresolved V genes explain less than half of these, and the others have no known cause. D and trimming come from the DNA, and the V and J calls and clone size come from that table. The sample table lists some 19,000 clones, 60% to 80% of them with a count of one. The ten biggest clones cover 30% to 35% of the sample.

Sample treatment or condition, as interpreted from the label and publication: randomized to nivolumab then ipilimumab (arm A) or the reverse (arm B). None of the trial patients had been given prior DNA-damaging chemotherapy. Live CD3+CD8+ cells negative for CD19 and CD56 were sorted from thawed PBMCs on a FACS Aria II flow cytometer. The samples were obtained from melanoma patients enrolled in CheckMate 064, an open-label, randomized phase II trial testing sequential checkpoint blockade. Peripheral blood mononuclear cells were collected by leukapheresis, purified with Ficoll-Paque, and frozen in human serum with roughly 10% DMSO. Purity of sorted blood CD3+CD8+ cells was verified at >98% immediately after sorting, followed by DNA extraction.

The receptor's source is a human donor with melanoma. Sequenced here: CD8+ T cells sorted from blood (inferred from file names), sampled from a patient given nivolumab and ipilimumab in sequence. Here the chain combines TRBV6-1 and TRBJ1-5; TRBD1 is perhaps the D gene, given 6 matching bases. This receptor carries the CDR3 CASSGAAGAGNQPQHF. The DNA sequence is given as TGTGCCAGCAGTGGAGCGGCAGGGGCTGGCAATCAGCCCCAGCATTTT.